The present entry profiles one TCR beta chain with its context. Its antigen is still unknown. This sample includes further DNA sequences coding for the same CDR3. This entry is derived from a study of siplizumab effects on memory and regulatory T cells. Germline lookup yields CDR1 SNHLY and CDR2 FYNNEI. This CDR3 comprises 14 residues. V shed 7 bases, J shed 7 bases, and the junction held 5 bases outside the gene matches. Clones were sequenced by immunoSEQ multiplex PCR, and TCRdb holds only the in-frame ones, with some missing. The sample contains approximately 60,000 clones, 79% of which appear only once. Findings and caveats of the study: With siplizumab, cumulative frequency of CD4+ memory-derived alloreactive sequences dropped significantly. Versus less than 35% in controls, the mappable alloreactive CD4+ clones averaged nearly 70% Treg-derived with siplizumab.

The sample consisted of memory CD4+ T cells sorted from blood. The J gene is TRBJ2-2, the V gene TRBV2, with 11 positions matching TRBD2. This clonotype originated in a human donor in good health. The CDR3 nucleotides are TGTGCCAGCATGGCTAGCGGGGGGCTCGGGGAGCTGTTTTTT. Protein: CASMASGGLGELFF.